The 27 T cell receptor beta chains below come from one sample, sequenced in a study of shared clonotypes between healthy human individuals. Method: immunoSEQ multiplex PCR; TCRdb's copy keeps in-frame clones and lacks some. Of about 2 million clones listed, 90% to 95% are singletons. The source material was naive CD4+ T cells sorted from blood. Indicated subset: CD45RA+ positively selected. Receptors were obtained from a man between 18 and 35 years old in good health.

The V and J genes are TRBV2 and TRBJ1-2, with 7 bases lining up with TRBD1. This CDR3 spans 14 amino acids. J was trimmed by 4 bases and V by 8 bases; bases with no gene match: 10. CDR1 and CDR2 from the germline V gene are SNHLY and FYNNEI. CDR3 coding DNA: TGTGCCAGCGGTTACGACAGGGCGAGCTATGGCTACACCTTC. It specifies CASGYDRASYGYTF.

V usage is TRBV28 and J usage is TRBJ2-2; 7 bases agree with TRBD2. The CDR3 totals 17 residues. The J segment lost 3 bases and the V segment lost 6 bases, leaving 13 bases of the junction unmatched. CDR1 is MDHEN and CDR2 is SYDVKM in the germline V gene. The CDR3, as DNA: TGTGCCAGCAGATCCCCCTTTCGGCTAGCGGACACCGGGGAGCTGTTTTTT. The encoded protein is CASRSPFRLADTGELFF.

The chain employs TRBV5-1 and TRBJ2-5; 7 nucleotides match TRBD1. With V trimmed by 2 bases and J by 2 bases, 6 bases remained unmatched. The germline CDR1 and CDR2 sequences are SGHRS and YFSETQ. CDR3 size: 15 residues. The CDR3 loop reads CASSLPTGSQETQYF. The CDR3 nucleotides are TGCGCCAGCAGCTTACCGACAGGGTCTCAAGAGACCCAGTACTTC. Full variable domain (outside the CDR3, taken from reference TRBV5-1 and TRBJ2-5): KAGVTQTPRYLIKTRGQQVTLSCSPISGHRSVSWYQQTPGQGLQFLFEYFSETQRNKGNFPGRFSGRQFSNSRSEMNVSTLELGDSALYLCASSLPTGSQETQYFGPGTRLLVL.

CDR3: CASSDGQAGWYNEQFF. In DNA, the CDR3 is TGTGCCAGCAGCGATGGACAGGCCGGGTGGTACAATGAGCAGTTCTTC. V usage is TRBV9 and J usage is TRBJ2-1, with 7 positions matching TRBD1. Germline CDR1 reads SGDLS; CDR2 reads YYNGEE. Trimming removed 3 bases from V and 4 bases from J; junction bases left unmatched: 10. The CDR3 is 16 residues long.

The chain combines TRBV9 with TRBJ1-4, with D unclear. The CDR3 consists of 16 residues. Trimming stripped 0 bases from V and 0 bases from J, with 9 bases between. From germline, CDR1 is SGDLS and CDR2 YYNGEE. The CDR3 spells CASSVDQLATNEKLFF. CDR3 sequence (DNA): TGTGCCAGCAGCGTAGACCAGCTCGCAACTAATGAAAAACTGTTTTTT.

This chain connects TRBV25-1 to TRBJ2-3, with D possibly matching TRBD1 (6 bases). The CDR3 is 16 amino acids. The germline CDR1 and CDR2 sequences are MGHDK and SYGVNS. V lost 4 bases to trimming and J lost 3 bases, with 17 bases between them. CDR3 protein: CASSALQGKGTDTQYF. The CDR3 DNA sequence: TGTGCCAGCAGTGCCTTACAGGGAAAAGGGACAGATACGCAGTATTTT. The variable domain in full, with the rest retrieved from reference TRBV25-1 and TRBJ2-3, is EADIYQTPRYLVIGTGKKITLECSQTMGHDKMYWYQQDPGMELHLIHYSYGVNSTEKGDLSSESTVSRIRTEHFPLTLESARPSHTSQYLCASSALQGKGTDTQYFGPGTRLTVL.

The chain uses TRBV11-3 and TRBJ1-3, with D perhaps TRBD1 (5 bases). The germline V and J ends were trimmed by 2 bases and 3 bases, with 8 bases remaining between them. Germline CDR1 and CDR2: SGHNT and YENEEA. The CDR3 runs to 14 residues. This CDR3 is CASSLKQVGNTIYF. CDR3 DNA: TGTGCCAGCAGCTTAAAACAGGTTGGAAACACCATATATTTT.

This chain uses TRBV9 with TRBJ2-2; D is ambiguous. The ends were cut back, 4 bases at V and 3 bases at J, with 7 bases in the middle. The CDR3 consists of 13 residues. Germline V CDR1 and CDR2: SGDLS, YYNGEE. DNA for the CDR3: TGTGCCAGCAGCAGGACCGACACCGGGGAGCTGTTTTTT. Its translation is CASSRTDTGELFF.

This clone showed up just once. The J gene is TRBJ1-2, the V gene TRBV18; possibly TRBD1 for D (5 bases). The ends were cut back, 3 bases at V and 1 base at J, with 12 bases in the middle. From germline, CDR1 is KGHSH and CDR2 LQKENI. The CDR3 covers 15 residues. CDR3 coding DNA: TGTGCCAGCTCACCTGGGGACCTGATTAACTATGGCTACACCTTC. Amino acid sequence: CASSPGDLINYGYTF.

The chain links TRBV4-3 to TRBJ2-7, with D perhaps given as TRBD1 or TRBD2 (5 bases each). Deletions cut 2 bases from V and 6 bases from J, with 17 bases between. CDR3 length: 15 residues. Germline V CDR1 and CDR2: LGHNA, YSLEER. DNA for the CDR3: TGCGCCAGCAGCCAAATCGGGACCCCGGCGACCGAGCAGTACTTC. Its protein is CASSQIGTPATEQYF.

CDR3 in DNA: TGTGCCAGCAGCTTGGCGCAGGGGGTGGATGGCTACACCTTC. It encodes CASSLAQGVDGYTF. This rearrangement joins TRBV5-6 to TRBJ1-2, with TRBD1 matching over 7 bases. This CDR3 contains 14 residues. The V segment lost 0 bases and the J segment 6 bases; nucleotides outside the gene matches: 5. The germline V gene encodes CDR1 SGHDT and CDR2 YYEEEE.

V and J are TRBV7-9 and TRBJ1-2; no clear D. The CDR3 is made up of 15 amino acids. CDR1 and CDR2 from the germline V gene are SEHNR and FQNEAQ (reference sequence). V lost 4 bases and J lost 1, with 13 bases in between. The CDR3 DNA is TGTGCCAGCAGCTCAACCTCAAGTCGTAACTATGGCTACACCTTC. Translated, it gives CASSSTSSRNYGYTF.

The chain recombines TRBV30 with TRBJ1-5, with a possible D match to TRBD1 (5 bases). CDR3 length: 13 residues. The germline V gene has CDR1 GTSNPN and CDR2 SVGIG (reference sequence). The V and J ends lost 1 base and 3 bases respectively, with 7 bases between them. In DNA form, the CDR3 reads TGTGCCTGGAGTGCAGGGCCCAATCAGCCCCAGCATTTT. Amino acid sequence: CAWSAGPNQPQHF.

The chain is built from TRBV7-3 and TRBJ2-1; D is unresolved. Per the germline V gene, CDR1 is SGHTA and CDR2 is FQGTGA. CDR3 length: 12 amino acids. Deletions cut 5 bases from V and 10 bases from J, with 12 bases between. CDR3 protein: CASSVPGLEQFF. The DNA of the CDR3 is TGTGCCAGCAGCGTACCGGGCCTAGAGCAGTTCTTC.

V is TRBV7-2 and J is TRBJ1-5; D is possibly TRBD1 (6 bases). The CDR3 extends over 15 amino acids. Germline CDR1 is SGHTA and CDR2 is FQGNSA. V was cut by 4 bases and J by 2 bases, with 12 bases left in between. In DNA, the CDR3 is TGTGCCAGCAGCTGGGGGGCTCGGGGCAATCAGCCCCAGCATTTT. This encodes CASSWGARGNQPQHF.

The chain joins TRBV6-5 to TRBJ2-1; either TRBD1 or TRBD2 may fit D (6 bases each). V was clipped by 0 bases and J by 4 bases, with 10 bases between them. The CDR3 contains 15 residues. Germline V gene data show CDR1 as MNHEY and CDR2 as SVGAGI. CDR3 bases: TGTGCCAGCAGTTACTCGGGGGGCCCTTACAATGAGCAGTTCTTC. Protein sequence: CASSYSGGPYNEQFF.

The chain joins TRBV18 to TRBJ2-7; TRBD2 matches 11 bases. Trimming cost V 0 bases and J 5 bases; bases outside gene matches: 6. This CDR3 has 16 amino acids. Per germline, CDR1 KGHSH and CDR2 LQKENI. CDR3 nucleotide sequence: TGTGCCAGCTCACCACCGGGACTAGCGGCCTTGGACGAGCAGTACTTC. This sequence encodes CASSPPGLAALDEQYF.

This rearrangement joins TRBV18 to TRBJ1-6; D is unresolved. V lost 0 bases to trimming and J lost 16 bases, with 10 bases between them. This CDR3 comprises 12 residues. The germline V gene has CDR1 KGHSH and CDR2 LQKENI. This CDR3 is CASSPPGRSLHF. CDR3 nucleotides: TGTGCCAGCTCACCACCAGGCCGCTCTCTCCACTTT.

This clone was recorded only once. V and J are TRBV7-2 and TRBJ2-7; 12 positions agree with TRBD2. CDR3 length: 16 amino acids. CDR1 and CDR2 from the germline V gene are SGHTA and FQGNSA. The ends lost 6 bases at V and 0 bases at J; junction bases unmatched: 6. The CDR3 loop is CASRTSGGSSSYEQYF. The CDR3 DNA is TGTGCCAGCAGGACTAGCGGGGGATCGAGCTCCTACGAGCAGTACTTC.

The chain has TRBV6-5 and TRBJ1-4; no clear D gene. The germline V gene has CDR1 MNHEY and CDR2 SVGAGI. CDR3 length equals 12 residues. The germline V and J ends were trimmed by 6 bases and 0 bases, with 2 bases remaining between them. CDR3 DNA: TGTGCCAGCAGCCCAACTAATGAAAAACTGTTTTTT. Its translation is CASSPTNEKLFF.

V is TRBV6-1 and J is TRBJ2-7; D not certain. Trimming left V 8 bases short and J 0 bases short, with 11 bases between. Germline V gene lookup returns CDR1 MNHNS and CDR2 SASEGT. CDR3 length: 13 amino acids. CDR3 region: CASSPGPSYEQYF. The CDR3 region has the DNA TGTGCCAGCTCCCCGGGTCCCTCCTACGAGCAGTACTTC.

This rearrangement joins TRBV30 to TRBJ2-1; D gene unclear. V lost 5 bases, J lost 5 bases, and 10 bases lay in between. The CDR3 runs 12 residues. Germline values: CDR1 GTSNPN, CDR2 SVGIG (reference sequence). The CDR3 region is CAWGVLNNEQFF. The CDR3 bases are TGTGCCTGGGGGGTCCTAAACAATGAGCAGTTCTTC.

This chain links TRBV29-1 with TRBJ1-4; the D gene is possibly TRBD1 (6 bases). This CDR3 comprises 14 residues. Germline assignment: CDR1 SQVTM and CDR2 ANQGSEA. V lost 7 bases, J lost 2 bases, and 14 bases lay in between. The DNA of the CDR3 is TGCAGCGCCTTATTAGGGGGTACTAATGAAAAACTGTTTTTT. The encoded protein is CSALLGGTNEKLFF.

This chain links TRBV10-3 with TRBJ2-7, with D perhaps given as TRBD1 or TRBD2 (5 bases each). Trimming stripped 5 bases from V and 3 bases from J, with 11 bases between. Germline V gene data show CDR1 as ENHRY and CDR2 as SYGVKD. This CDR3 comprises 13 residues. The CDR3 sequence: CAISRERGYEQYF. CDR3 DNA: TGTGCCATCAGTCGGGAAAGGGGCTACGAGCAGTACTTC.

This chain links TRBV19 with TRBJ1-2; D uncertain. This CDR3 has 15 amino acids. CDR1 and CDR2 (germline): LNHDA, SQIVND (reference sequence). Trimming cost V 5 bases and J 3 bases, with 16 bases left between them. The CDR3 coding sequence is TGTGCCAGTAGTTCCTTCCTTTCAGCTGACTATGGCTACACCTTC. Translation: CASSSFLSADYGYTF.

The chain joins TRBV9 to TRBJ2-3; 9 bases are shared with TRBD2. Germline V gene data show CDR1 as SGDLS and CDR2 as YYNGEE. This CDR3 has 14 residues. Trimming cost V 0 bases and J 5 bases; bases outside gene matches: 1. The CDR3 nucleotides read TGTGCCAGCAGCGTAGAACTAGCGGGAGATACGCAGTATTTT. Its protein product is CASSVELAGDTQYF.

The V gene is TRBV30, the J gene TRBJ2-1; 7 bases are shared with TRBD1. Germline V gene lookup returns CDR1 GTSNPN and CDR2 SVGIG (reference sequence). There are 15 residues in the CDR3. Germline trimming cut 2 bases from V and 3 bases from J; bases unmatched to any gene: 7. In DNA form, the CDR3 reads TGTGCCTGGAGTAAGGGGTACAGGGGCTACAATGAGCAGTTCTTC. Protein: CAWSKGYRGYNEQFF.